The following is a T cell receptor (beta chain) sequence with its context. Its antigen is not known. Using immunoSEQ multiplex PCR, the repertoire was profiled, and TCRdb retains in-frame clones only, with some absent. This sample has 400,000 or so clones, with more than 85% found just once. This specimen comes from a study of Ad26.COV2.S vaccination and SARS-CoV-2 variants. Study-wide background: Enrollment placed the donor in the COV1001 Ad26.COV2.S trial arm. Participants got Ad26.COV2.S intramuscularly, once or twice 56 days apart.

Sample treatment: roughly 19 received Ad26.COV2.S at low or high dose, single or two shots; roughly five received placebo; per-sample allocation not given. Day 63 after the first vaccine or placebo injection was the time point for sampling. General study findings and limits: Comparability of non-spike TCR breadth was observed across vaccine and placebo recipients.

The sample here was peripheral blood, taken in a trial of Ad26.COV2.S vaccine versus placebo. This clonotype was obtained from a person aged 18-60 years who received the Ad26.COV2.S COVID-19 vaccine or a placebo.

The CDR3 reads CARGHTQYF. The CDR3 DNA is TGTGCCAGGGGTCATACGCAGTATTTT. The chain joins TRBV6-4 to TRBJ2-3, with D hard to call. Trimming shortened V by 9 bases and J by 7 bases, and 5 bases separated the two germline ends. CDR3 length: 9 residues. The germline V gene encodes CDR1 MRHNA and CDR2 SNTAGT.